Reported below is one TCR beta chain. Single viable CD3+CD4+CD8-CD45RO+ cells were sorted as the memory CD4+ T cells. Profiling relied on immunoSEQ multiplex PCR, and the TCRdb table lists in-frame clones only, not all of them. The sample includes about 41,000 clones, around 75% of them seen just once. CDR3 size: 12 residues. In germline, CDR1 is MGHDK, CDR2 SYGVNS. V was trimmed by 6 bases and J by 7 bases, leaving 11 bases between them. These data are taken from a study of memory CD4+ T cells and cytomegalovirus serostatus. The receptor comes from an adult in good health and CMV-seronegative. The sequencing sample was made of memory CD4+ T cells from blood. The gene calls are TRBV25-1 and TRBJ2-3; D possibly corresponds to TRBD1 (5 bases). The chain's CDR3 is CASRTDSYTQYF. The CDR3 DNA reads as TGTGCCAGCAGGACCGACAGCTATACGCAGTATTTT. Filled out from reference TRBV25-1 and TRBJ2-3, the complete variable domain reads EADIYQTPRYLVIGTGKKITLECSQTMGHDKMYWYQQDPGMELHLIHYSYGVNSTEKGDLSSESTVSRIRTEHFPLTLESARPSHTSQYLCASRTDSYTQYFGPGTRLTVL.